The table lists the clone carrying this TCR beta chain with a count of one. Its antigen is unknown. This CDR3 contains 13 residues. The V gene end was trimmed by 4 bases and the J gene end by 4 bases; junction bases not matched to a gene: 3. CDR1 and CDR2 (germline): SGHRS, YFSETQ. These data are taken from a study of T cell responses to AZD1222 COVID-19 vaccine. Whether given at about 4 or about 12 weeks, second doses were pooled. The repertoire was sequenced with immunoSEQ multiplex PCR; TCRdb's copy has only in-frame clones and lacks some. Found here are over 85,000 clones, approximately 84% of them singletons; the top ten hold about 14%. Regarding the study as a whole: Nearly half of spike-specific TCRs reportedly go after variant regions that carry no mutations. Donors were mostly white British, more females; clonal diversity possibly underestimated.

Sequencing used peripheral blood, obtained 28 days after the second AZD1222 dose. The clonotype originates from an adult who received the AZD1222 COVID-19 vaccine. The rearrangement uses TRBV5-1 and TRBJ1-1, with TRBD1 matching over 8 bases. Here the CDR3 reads CASSPGQGTEAFF. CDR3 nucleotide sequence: TGCGCCAGCAGCCCCGGACAGGGCACTGAAGCTTTCTTT.